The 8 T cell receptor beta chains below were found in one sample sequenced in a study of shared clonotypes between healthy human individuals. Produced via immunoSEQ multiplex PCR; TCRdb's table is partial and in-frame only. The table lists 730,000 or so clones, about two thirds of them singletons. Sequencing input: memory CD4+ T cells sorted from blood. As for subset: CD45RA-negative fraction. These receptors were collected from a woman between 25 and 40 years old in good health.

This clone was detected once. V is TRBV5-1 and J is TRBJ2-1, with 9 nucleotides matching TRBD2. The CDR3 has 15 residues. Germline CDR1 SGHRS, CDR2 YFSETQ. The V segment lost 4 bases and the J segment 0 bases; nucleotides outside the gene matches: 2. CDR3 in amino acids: CASSRTSDSYNEQFF. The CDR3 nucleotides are TGCGCCAGCAGCAGGACTAGCGACTCCTACAATGAGCAGTTCTTC.

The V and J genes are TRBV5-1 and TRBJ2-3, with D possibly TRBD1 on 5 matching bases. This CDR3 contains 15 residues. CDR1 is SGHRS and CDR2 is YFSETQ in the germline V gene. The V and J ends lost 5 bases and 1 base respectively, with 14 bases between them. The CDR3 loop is CASSSNVGGTDTQYF. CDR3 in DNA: TGCGCCAGCAGTTCGAATGTAGGGGGCACAGATACGCAGTATTTT.

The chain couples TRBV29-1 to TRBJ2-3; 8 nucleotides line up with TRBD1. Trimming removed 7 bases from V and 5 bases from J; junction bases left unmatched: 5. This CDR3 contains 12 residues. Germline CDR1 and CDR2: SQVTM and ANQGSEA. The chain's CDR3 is CSGDRLGDTQYF. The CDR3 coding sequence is TGCAGCGGGGACAGGTTGGGAGATACGCAGTATTTT.

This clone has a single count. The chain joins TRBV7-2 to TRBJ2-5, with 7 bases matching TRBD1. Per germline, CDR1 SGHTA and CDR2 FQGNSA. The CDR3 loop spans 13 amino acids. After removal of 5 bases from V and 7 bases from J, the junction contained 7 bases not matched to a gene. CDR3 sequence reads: CASSATGETTQYF. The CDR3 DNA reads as TGTGCCAGCAGCGCCACAGGGGAAACGACCCAGTACTTC.

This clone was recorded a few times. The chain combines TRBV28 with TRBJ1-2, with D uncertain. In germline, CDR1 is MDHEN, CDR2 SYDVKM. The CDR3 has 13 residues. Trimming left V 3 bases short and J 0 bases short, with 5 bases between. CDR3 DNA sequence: TGTGCCAGCAGTTTTTCCGCTAACTATGGCTACACCTTC. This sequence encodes CASSFSANYGYTF.

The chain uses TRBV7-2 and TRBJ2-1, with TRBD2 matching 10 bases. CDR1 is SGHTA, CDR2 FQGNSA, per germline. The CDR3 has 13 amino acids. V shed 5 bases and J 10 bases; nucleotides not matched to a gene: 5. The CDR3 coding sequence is TGTGCCAGCAGCCGCCAGCGGGAGGGGGAGCAGTTCTTC. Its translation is CASSRQREGEQFF. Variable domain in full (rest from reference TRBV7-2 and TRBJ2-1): GAGVSQSPSNKVTEKGKDVELRCDPISGHTALYWYRQSLGQGLEFLIYFQGNSAPDKSGLPSDRFSAERTGGSVSTLTIQRTQQEDSAVYLCASSRQREGEQFFGPGTRLTVL.

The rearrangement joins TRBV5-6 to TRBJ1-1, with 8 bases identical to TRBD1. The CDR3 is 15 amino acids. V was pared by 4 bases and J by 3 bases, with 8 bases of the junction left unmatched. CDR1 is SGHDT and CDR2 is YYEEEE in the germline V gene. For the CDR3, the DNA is TGTGCCAGCAGCGGGACGACAGGGGATTACACTGAAGCTTTCTTT. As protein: CASSGTTGDYTEAFF.

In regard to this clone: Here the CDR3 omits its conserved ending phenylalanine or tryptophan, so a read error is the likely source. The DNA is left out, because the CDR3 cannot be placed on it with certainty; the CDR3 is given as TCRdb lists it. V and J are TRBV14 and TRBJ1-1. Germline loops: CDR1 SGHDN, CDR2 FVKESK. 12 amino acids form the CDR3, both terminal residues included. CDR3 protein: CASSRVRTEDCI.